The rows below give T cell receptor beta chains drawn from one sample of a study of blood T cells in healthy people across ages. Each CDR3 protein is one row after TCRdb ran MiXCR on the 5' RACE reads. Of fewer than 800,000 distinct CDR3 sequences listed, 49% are singletons. The sample comprised blood. These receptors were taken from a woman aged 60-70 years in good health. Both conserved end residues are part of each CDR3. The D gene is left open where the match is weak. Clone size, where shown, is once, few, many, or a class for clones that have expanded.

12,NA,TRBJ2-3,many,TRBV20-1,CSARTSTDTQYF,TGCAGTGCTAGGACTAGCACAGATACGCAGTATTTT
14,NA,TRBJ2-1,NA,TRBV20-1,CSARKKIMHNEQFF,TGCAGTGCTAGGAAGAAGATCATGCACAATGAGCAGTTCTTC
13,NA,TRBJ1-1,NA,TRBV15,CATSRDQHTEAFF,TGTGCCACCAGCAGAGATCAGCACACTGAAGCTTTCTTT
18,NA,TRBJ2-6,NA,TRBV20-1,CSANYGSGHLSGANVLTF,TGCAGTGCCAATTACGGCTCGGGACACCTCTCTGGGGCCAACGTCCTGACTTTC
13,TRBD1,TRBJ2-2,NA,TRBV27,CVSSFGTGSELFF,TGTGTCAGCAGTTTCGGGACAGGCTCGGAGCTGTTTTTT
12,NA,TRBJ2-4,many,TRBV7-9,CASSLVQNIQYF,TGTGCCAGCAGCTTAGTTCAAAACATTCAGTACTTC
16,TRBD2,TRBJ2-7,NA,TRBV15,CATSSETSGFSYEQYF,TGTGCCACCAGCAGCGAGACTAGCGGCTTCTCCTACGAGCAGTACTTC
17,TRBD1,TRBJ2-7,NA,TRBV10-3,CAIRSGQGEGGRNEQYF,TGTGCCATCAGGTCGGGACAGGGGGAAGGGGGAAGAAATGAGCAGTACTTC
15,NA,TRBJ2-3,NA,TRBV5-1,CASSLITNPVDTQYF,TGCGCCAGCAGCTTGATCACGAATCCGGTAGATACGCAGTATTTT
16,TRBD2,TRBJ2-5,many,TRBV7-2,CASSLAGGTQGETQYF,TGTGCCAGCAGCTTAGCGGGAGGGACCCAAGGAGAGACCCAGTACTTC
14,TRBD2,TRBJ2-7,NA,TRBV3-1,CASSVSGTSDEQYF,TGTGCCAGCAGCGTTTCCGGGACTAGTGACGAGCAGTACTTC
13,NA,TRBJ1-6,NA,TRBV4-3,CASSQEPAGLPHF,TGCGCCAGCAGCCAAGAACCGGCGGGCCTCCCCCACTTT
14,TRBD1,TRBJ2-7,many,TRBV7-9,CASSLTGVNYEQYF,TGTGCCAGCAGCTTAACAGGGGTTAACTACGAGCAGTACTTC
10,NA,TRBJ1-1,NA,TRBV29-1,CSVESGRAFF,TGCAGCGTTGAATCAGGGCGAGCTTTCTTT
17,NA,TRBJ1-2,NA,TRBV7-2,CASSPKAAPICGYGYTF,TGTGCCAGCAGCCCTAAGGCGGCCCCGATCTGCGGCTATGGCTACACCTTC
12,NA,TRBJ2-7,few,TRBV6-6,CASGKTPYEQYF,TGTGCCAGCGGCAAAACCCCTTACGAGCAGTACTTC
15,NA,TRBJ2-2,NA,TRBV25-1,CASHSGQTNTGELFF,TGTGCCAGCCACTCTGGACAAACGAACACCGGGGAGCTGTTTTTT
15,NA,TRBJ2-7,once,TRBV9,CASSVDTVRPYEQYF,TGTGCCAGCAGCGTAGACACAGTCCGACCTTACGAGCAGTACTTC
16,TRBD2,TRBJ2-7,few,TRBV11-2,CASTRTSGIFSYEQYF,TGTGCCAGCACCCGGACTAGCGGGATTTTCTCCTACGAGCAGTACTTC
16,NA,TRBJ2-5,few,TRBV12-3/TRBV12-4,CASSFRGVTYQETQYF,TGTGCCAGCAGTTTCCGCGGAGTGACCTACCAAGAGACCCAGTACTTC
14,NA,TRBJ2-7,few,TRBV7-2,CASSLEAILYEQYF,TGTGCCAGCAGCTTAGAGGCAATCCTCTACGAGCAGTACTTC
14,NA,TRBJ2-1,NA,TRBV7-2,CASSPRLVQGEQFF,TGTGCCAGCAGCCCCAGACTAGTTCAAGGGGAGCAGTTCTTC
14,NA,TRBJ2-3,NA,TRBV9,CASSVRDITDTQYF,TGTGCCAGCAGCGTCCGGGACATCACAGATACGCAGTATTTT
15,NA,TRBJ2-1,few,TRBV7-2,CASSPGLLYYNEQFF,TGTGCCAGCAGCCCGGGACTCCTCTATTACAATGAGCAGTTCTTC
16,NA,TRBJ2-7,NA,TRBV15,CATSRDLLALSYEQYF,TGTGCCACCAGCAGAGATCTTTTGGCGCTTTCCTACGAGCAGTACTTC
14,TRBD1,TRBJ1-2,NA,TRBV20-1,CSARRDRAAGGYTF,TGCAGTGCTAGAAGGGACAGGGCAGCTGGTGGCTACACCTTC
15,TRBD1,TRBJ2-1,NA,TRBV28,CASSFPGQPNNEQFF,TGTGCCAGCAGTTTCCCGGGACAGCCTAACAATGAGCAGTTCTTC
13,NA,TRBJ2-5,few,TRBV28,CASSYGLEETQYF,TGTGCCAGCAGTTACGGACTTGAAGAGACCCAGTACTTC
14,NA,TRBJ2-6,few,TRBV2,CASGQLSGANVLTF,TGTGCCAGCGGACAGCTCTCTGGGGCCAACGTCCTGACTTTC
13,NA,TRBJ2-7,NA,TRBV7-2,CASSLELQSEQYF,TGTGCCAGCAGCTTAGAGTTGCAGAGTGAGCAGTACTTC
16,TRBD2,TRBJ2-1,few,TRBV7-2,CASSLDSTSGRGEQFF,TGTGCCAGCAGCTTAGATTCGACTAGCGGGAGGGGTGAGCAGTTCTTC
16,TRBD1,TRBJ2-4,few,TRBV28,CASSLWDRGRVNIQYF,TGTGCCAGCAGTTTATGGGACAGGGGGCGAGTGAACATTCAGTACTTC
11,NA,TRBJ2-1,NA,TRBV12-3/TRBV12-4,CASSFRDLQFF,TGTGCCAGCAGTTTCCGGGATCTGCAGTTCTTC
15,TRBD2,TRBJ2-3,NA,TRBV20-1,CSAPGTTWATDTQYF,TGCAGTGCTCCTGGGACTACTTGGGCCACAGATACGCAGTATTTT
11,NA,TRBJ2-7,NA,TRBV12-3/TRBV12-4,CASGPSNEQYF,TGTGCCAGCGGACCTTCTAACGAGCAGTACTTC
15,NA,TRBJ2-1,few,TRBV7-8,CASSLPRSSYNEQFF,TGTGCCAGCAGCTTGCCGCGGAGCTCCTACAATGAGCAGTTCTTC
13,NA,TRBJ2-4,NA,TRBV7-9,CASRYSGYDIQYF,TGTGCCAGCAGGTATTCAGGATATGACATTCAGTACTTC
15,TRBD2,TRBJ2-7,NA,TRBV16,CASSHRTSNPYEQYF,TGTGCCAGCAGCCACCGGACTAGCAACCCCTACGAGCAGTACTTC
15,NA,TRBJ2-7,few,TRBV7-9,CASSKDLPTPYEQYF,TGTGCCAGCAGCAAGGACCTTCCAACCCCCTACGAGCAGTACTTC
14,TRBD2,TRBJ2-5,few,TRBV27,CASSLLAGGETQYF,TGTGCCAGCAGTTTACTAGCGGGAGGAGAGACCCAGTACTTC
12,NA,TRBJ2-7,NA,TRBV28,CASRPNIYEQYF,TGTGCCAGCAGACCTAATATCTACGAGCAGTACTTC
13,NA,TRBJ2-3,NA,TRBV5-6,CASSLIDVDTQYF,TGTGCCAGCAGCTTGATAGATGTGGATACGCAGTATTTT
14,NA,TRBJ1-1,NA,TRBV20-1,CSARDSRPNTEAFF,TGCAGTGCTAGAGATTCTCGGCCGAACACTGAAGCTTTCTTT
15,TRBD1,TRBJ2-7,few,TRBV6-6,CASSGTGGDSYKQYF,TGTGCCAGCAGCGGGACAGGGGGCGACTCCTACAAGCAGTACTTC
14,NA,TRBJ2-3,NA,TRBV10-3,CAISGDRWTDTQYF,TGTGCCATCAGTGGGGATAGATGGACAGATACGCAGTATTTT
13,NA,TRBJ2-3,few,TRBV5-1,CASSLFGTDTQYF,TGCGCCAGCAGCTTGTTTGGCACAGATACGCAGTATTTT
15,NA,TRBJ1-4,few,TRBV20-1,CSARGRDREREKLFF,TGCAGTGCTAGAGGGCGGGACCGCGAGAGGGAAAAACTGTTTTTT
15,TRBD2,TRBJ2-5,few,TRBV5-1,CASSLGTSADETQYF,TGCGCCAGCAGCTTGGGGACTAGTGCTGATGAGACCCAGTACTTC
14,NA,TRBJ2-2,NA,TRBV2,CASSLIERTGELFF,TGTGCCAGCAGCCTCATTGAGAGGACCGGGGAGCTGTTTTTT
13,TRBD1,TRBJ2-1,once,TRBV2,CATTWDSENEQFF,TGTGCCACCACCTGGGACAGCGAAAATGAGCAGTTCTTC
15,TRBD2,TRBJ2-1,NA,TRBV20-1,CSARGTSAGSNEQFF,TGCAGTGCTAGGGGGACTAGTGCTGGGTCCAATGAGCAGTTCTTC
15,NA,TRBJ1-6,NA,TRBV5-1,CASSLAGQDRSPLHF,TGCGCCAGCAGCTTGGCCGGTCAGGACCGATCACCCCTCCACTTT
14,TRBD1,TRBJ2-5,NA,TRBV2,CASSGQGREETQYF,TGTGCCAGCAGTGGACAGGGAAGGGAAGAGACCCAGTACTTC